Below are 10 T cell receptor beta chains sequenced from a single sample in a study of blood T cells in healthy people across ages. The use of a sample-barcoded 5' primer and a J-beta primer mix characterized a second PCR of about 7 to 12 cycles. TCRdb reanalysed the 5' RACE reads using MiXCR and keeps one entry per CDR3 protein. Here the sample spans about 1.7 million distinct CDR3 sequences, roughly 28% being singletons. Material for sequencing was blood. Every receptor here comes from a woman younger than 45 in good health.

On this clonotype: This clone may be a read error of a much larger clone one base away. The chain combines TRBV29-1 with TRBJ2-1, with TRBD2 matching over 9 bases. This CDR3 is built from 15 residues. With V trimmed by 6 bases and J by 3 bases, 9 bases remained unmatched. CDR1 and CDR2 (germline): SQVTM, ANQGSEA. Written as DNA, the CDR3 is TGCAGCGTCCCTAGCCAGCGGGGGGACTACAATGAGCAGTTCTTC. Translation: CSVPSQRGDYNEQFF.

The chain uses TRBV5-5 and TRBJ1-1, with a weak D call TRBD1 (5 bases). Trimming removed 4 bases from V and 5 bases from J, with 21 bases in between. This CDR3 comprises 16 residues. From germline, CDR1 is SGHKS and CDR2 YYEKEE (reference sequence). DNA of the CDR3: TGTGCCAGCAGCCGATGGGCGGGGGGAAGGAGAACTGAAGCTTTCTTT. Amino acid sequence: CASSRWAGGRRTEAFF.

The chain carries TRBV29-1 and TRBJ1-2; D possibly corresponds to TRBD1 (5 bases). The CDR3 sequence is 13 residues long. The V gene's germline CDR1 is SQVTM and CDR2 ANQGSEA. V was trimmed by 7 bases and J by 8 bases, leaving 20 bases between them. The CDR3, as DNA: TGCAGCGCCGGATCGGGGCCCCTAGAGGGCTACACCTTC. It is translated as CSAGSGPLEGYTF. Based on the CDR3 plus reference TRBV29-1 and TRBJ1-2, the full variable domain is SAVISQKPSRDICQRGTSLTIQCQVDSQVTMMFWYRQQPGQSLTLIATANQGSEATYESGFVIDKFPISRPNLTFSTLTVSNMSPEDSSIYLCSAGSGPLEGYTFGSGTRLTVV.

The chain employs TRBV7-2 and TRBJ2-4, with TRBD2 matching 8 bases. The J call may be wrong; the DNA end is better matched by TRBJ2-7. CDR1 is SGHTA, CDR2 FQGNSA, per germline. This CDR3 spans 17 amino acids. The CDR3 coding sequence is TGTGCCAGCAGCTTAGCTGGCAGACTAGCGAGAGCCTACGAGCAGTACTTC. This gives the protein CASSLAGRLARAYEQYF.

This clonotype appeared a single time. V gene TRBV5-1 combines with J gene TRBJ2-2, with D perhaps matching TRBD1 (5 bases). This CDR3 is 15 amino acids long. Germline-derived CDR1 and CDR2 are SGHRS and YFSETQ. V shed 6 bases and J shed 4 bases, with 16 bases lying between them. The CDR3 DNA reads TGCGCCAGCACCCTCTTCTCTGGGGCCACCGGGGAGCTGTTTTTT. It translates to CASTLFSGATGELFF.

There are a few counts of this clonotype. The chain recombines TRBV20-1 with TRBJ1-4; D is unclear. The V gene's germline CDR1 is DFQATT and CDR2 SNEGSKA (reference sequence). The CDR3 is made up of 16 amino acids. V was clipped by 0 bases and J by 5 bases, with 16 bases between them. CDR3 amino acids: CSARDLSGLKNEKLFF. The CDR3 nucleotides read TGCAGTGCTAGAGATCTTAGCGGCTTAAAAAATGAAAAACTGTTTTTT.

The chain carries TRBV7-9 and TRBJ2-3; D is uncertain. Germline V gives CDR1 SEHNR, CDR2 FQNEAQ (reference sequence). The CDR3 loop spans 15 amino acids. Trimming cost V 5 bases and J 0 bases, with 12 bases left between them. The CDR3 sequence: CASSTGSQSTDTQYF. The DNA of the CDR3 is TGTGCCAGCAGCACCGGGTCTCAAAGCACAGATACGCAGTATTTT.

The chain combines TRBV28 with TRBJ1-6, with no clear D. Germline CDR1 MDHEN, CDR2 SYDVKM. V gave up 7 bases and J gave up 7 bases, with 11 bases separating them. The CDR3 contains 13 residues. The CDR3 sequence: CASTWTKNSPLHF. CDR3 DNA: TGTGCCAGCACTTGGACTAAGAATTCACCCCTCCACTTT.

The chain recombines TRBV12-3 or TRBV12-4 with TRBJ2-5, with D maybe TRBD2 (6 bases). This CDR3 contains 16 residues. Trimming stripped 2 bases from V and 1 base from J, with 14 bases between. CDR3 in DNA: TGTGCCAGCAGTTTACGTATGGCGGGGATCCAAGAGACCCAGTACTTC. It specifies CASSLRMAGIQETQYF.

The V and J genes are TRBV5-1 and TRBJ2-5; perhaps TRBD1 as D (5 bases). V lost 1 base and J lost 3, with 13 bases in between. CDR3 length equals 15 residues. Germline CDR1 and CDR2: SGHRS and YFSETQ. The CDR3 spells CASSLYSGREETQYF. CDR3 DNA sequence: TGCGCCAGCAGCTTGTACTCGGGCAGGGAAGAGACCCAGTACTTC.